This T cell receptor (beta chain) was captured by sequencing in a study of spatial heterogeneity in lung cancer. Study details: The average appearance count of each unique TCR and UMI combination in raw reads was more than nine.

TCRdb re-analysed the 5' RACE reads in MiXCR, keeping a single row per CDR3 protein. The sample lists about 11,000 distinct CDR3 sequences, around 3.9% occurring once. The CDR3 loop spans 16 amino acids. CDR1 and CDR2 from the germline V gene are SGDLS and YYNGEE. Germline trimming cut 4 bases from V and 1 base from J; bases unmatched to any gene: 8. Time point denoted: sample taken at primary tumor resection. Without sorting, whole RNA was sequenced from tumor, nontumor lung or frozen PBMC. Of note for this clonotype: The library was designed around alpha chains, so this beta chain is a stray read whose abundance carries little weight.

The TCR was taken from a male donor with early-stage non-small cell lung cancer. This chain connects TRBV9 to TRBJ2-1; TRBD2 aligns across 7 bases. Specimen: normal lung tissue next to the tumor, collected at surgery. CDR3 in DNA: TGTGCCAGCAGCCCTCTCCTAGCGGCGTCCTACAATGAGCAGTTCTTC. Protein sequence: CASSPLLAASYNEQFF.